Each of the 4 T cell receptor beta chains below was sequenced from the same sample in a study of long-term antiretroviral therapy in people with HIV. Investigators performed immunoSEQ version v3.0 at survey level. This table comes from immunoSEQ multiplex PCR, and its TCRdb copy is limited to in-frame clones, with some not included. Of 10,000 to 11,000 clones listed, 81% are singletons. Sequencing was performed on unsorted PBMCs, taken 1.8 years after starting antiretroviral therapy. The receptors originated from a man aged 40-55 years with HIV.

The chain carries TRBV27 and TRBJ2-5; D unresolved. Trimming removed 5 bases at V and 5 bases at J, with 12 bases between. This CDR3 region has 13 residues. The germline V gene encodes CDR1 MNHEY and CDR2 SMNVEV (reference sequence). CDR3 residues: CASSPWVGETQYF. CDR3 in DNA: TGTGCCAGCAGTCCATGGGTGGGCGAGACCCAGTACTTC.

The rearrangement joins TRBV7-2 to TRBJ2-3; no clear D. Looked up from germline, CDR1 is SGHTA and CDR2 is FQGNSA. The ends were cut back, 1 base at V and 2 bases at J, with 16 bases in the middle. This CDR3 contains 17 residues. CDR3 residues: CASSLGVQQAYTDTQYF. CDR3 nucleotides: TGTGCCAGCAGCTTAGGTGTCCAGCAGGCCTACACAGATACGCAGTATTTT.

The gene calls are TRBV2 and TRBJ1-5; 7 bases fit TRBD1. The length of the CDR3 is 15 residues. Germline V gene lookup returns CDR1 SNHLY and CDR2 FYNNEI. The V gene end was trimmed by 5 bases and the J gene end by 1 base; junction bases not matched to a gene: 5. This CDR3 is CASSRGGASNQPQHF. The CDR3 DNA reads TGTGCCAGCAGTCGAGGGGGCGCGAGCAATCAGCCCCAGCATTTT.

CDR3 region: CASEMGETQYF. As DNA, the CDR3 is TGTGCCAGTGAGATGGGAGAGACCCAGTACTTC. The rearrangement uses TRBV11-2 and TRBJ2-5; unclear D gene. The CDR3 contains 11 residues. Per the germline V gene, CDR1 is SGHAT and CDR2 is FQNNGV. The germline V and J ends were trimmed by 9 bases and 4 bases, with 9 bases remaining between them.